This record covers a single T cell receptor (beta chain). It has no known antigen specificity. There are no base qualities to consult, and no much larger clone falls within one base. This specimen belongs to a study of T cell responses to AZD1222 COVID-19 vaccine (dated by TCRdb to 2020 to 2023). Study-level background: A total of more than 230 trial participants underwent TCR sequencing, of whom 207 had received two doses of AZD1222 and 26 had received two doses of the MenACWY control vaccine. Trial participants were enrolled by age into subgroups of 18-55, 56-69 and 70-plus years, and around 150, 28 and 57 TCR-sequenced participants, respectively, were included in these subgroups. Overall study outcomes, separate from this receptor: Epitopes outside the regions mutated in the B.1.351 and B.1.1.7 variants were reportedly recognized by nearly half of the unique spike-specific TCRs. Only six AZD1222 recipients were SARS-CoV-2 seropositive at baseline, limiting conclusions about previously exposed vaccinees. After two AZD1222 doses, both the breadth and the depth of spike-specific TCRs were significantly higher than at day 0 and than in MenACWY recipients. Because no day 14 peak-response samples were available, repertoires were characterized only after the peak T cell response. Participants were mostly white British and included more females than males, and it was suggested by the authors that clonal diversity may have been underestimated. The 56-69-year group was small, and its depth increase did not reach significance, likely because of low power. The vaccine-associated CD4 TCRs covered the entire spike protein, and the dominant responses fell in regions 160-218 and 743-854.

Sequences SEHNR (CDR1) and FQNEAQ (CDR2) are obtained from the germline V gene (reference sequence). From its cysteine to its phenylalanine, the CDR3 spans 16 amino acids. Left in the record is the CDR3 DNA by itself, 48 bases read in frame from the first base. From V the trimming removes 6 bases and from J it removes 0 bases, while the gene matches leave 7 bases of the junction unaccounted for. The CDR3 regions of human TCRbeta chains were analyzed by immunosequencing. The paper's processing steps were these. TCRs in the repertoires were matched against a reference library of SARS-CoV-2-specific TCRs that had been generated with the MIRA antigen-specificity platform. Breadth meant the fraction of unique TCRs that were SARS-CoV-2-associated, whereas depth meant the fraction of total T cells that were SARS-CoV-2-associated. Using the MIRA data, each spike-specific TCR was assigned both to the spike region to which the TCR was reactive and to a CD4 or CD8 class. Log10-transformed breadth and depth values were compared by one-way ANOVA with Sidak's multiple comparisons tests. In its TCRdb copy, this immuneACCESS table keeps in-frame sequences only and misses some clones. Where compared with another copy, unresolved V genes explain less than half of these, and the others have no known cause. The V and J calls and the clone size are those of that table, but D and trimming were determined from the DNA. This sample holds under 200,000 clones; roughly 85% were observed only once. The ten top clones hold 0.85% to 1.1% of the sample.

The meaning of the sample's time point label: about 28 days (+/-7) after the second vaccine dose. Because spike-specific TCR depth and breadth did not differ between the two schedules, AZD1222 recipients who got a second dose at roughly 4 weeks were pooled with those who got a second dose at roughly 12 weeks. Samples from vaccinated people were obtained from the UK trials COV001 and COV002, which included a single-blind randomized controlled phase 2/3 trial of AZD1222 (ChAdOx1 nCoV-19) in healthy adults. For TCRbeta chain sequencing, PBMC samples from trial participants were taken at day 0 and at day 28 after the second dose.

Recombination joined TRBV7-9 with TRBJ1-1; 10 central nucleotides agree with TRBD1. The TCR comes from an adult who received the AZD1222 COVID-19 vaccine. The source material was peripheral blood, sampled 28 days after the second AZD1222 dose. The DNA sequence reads TGTGCCAGCAGTTCCGGGACAGGGGCCTTGAACACTGAAGCTTTCTTT. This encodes CASSSGTGALNTEAFF.